These 13 T cell receptor beta chains were all obtained from the same sample, sequenced in a study of cytomegalovirus exposure and HLA in healthy donors. PCR was performed using 60 Vbeta and 13 Jbeta primers. Sequencing was performed with immunoSEQ multiplex PCR; in TCRdb, only in-frame clones are kept and a portion is missing. In all, the sample yields some 120,000 clones. The source material was PBMCs. Every receptor here comes from a man aged 25 to 40 in good health and CMV-seronegative.

This chain links TRBV27 with TRBJ2-3; a weak D match, TRBD2 (6 bases). CDR1 is MNHEY, CDR2 SMNVEV, per germline (reference sequence). This CDR3 contains 16 residues. V lost 2 bases to trimming and J lost 2 bases, with 14 bases between them. The CDR3 here is CASSLAGPPFTDTQYF. Written as DNA, the CDR3 is TGTGCCAGCAGTTTAGCGGGGCCCCCGTTCACAGATACGCAGTATTTT.

This chain links TRBV5-4 with TRBJ2-7; TRBD1 agrees at 9 bases. V lost 1 base and J lost 1; bases outside the gene matches: 3. The length of the CDR3 is 15 residues. CDR1 is SGHNT, CDR2 YYREEE, per germline (reference sequence). As DNA, the CDR3 is TGTGCCAGCAGCTTGACGACAGGGGGGTCCTACGAGCAGTACTTC. Amino acids: CASSLTTGGSYEQYF.

To note about this clone: In the same sample, other DNA sequences code for this CDR3. The chain combines TRBV7-2 with TRBJ2-2, with TRBD1 identical over 7 bases. The CDR3 runs 18 residues. The V gene's germline CDR1 is SGHTA and CDR2 FQGNSA. V was pared by 5 bases and J by 3 bases, with 15 bases of the junction left unmatched. CDR3 in DNA: TGTGCCAGCAGCCTGGGGGACAGCCTAGGGGTTGACACCGGGGAGCTGTTTTTT. The encoded protein is CASSLGDSLGVDTGELFF.

V is TRBV2 and J is TRBJ1-5; D ambiguous. The V end lost 2 bases, the J end lost 8 bases, and 13 bases lay between the germline ends. CDR3 size: 14 residues. Germline assignment: CDR1 SNHLY and CDR2 FYNNEI. Here the CDR3 DNA reads TGTGCCAGCAGTGAAAGCGGTGGCGTGGAGCCCCAGCATTTT. Translation gives CASSESGGVEPQHF.

This chain links TRBV12-1 with TRBJ1-5. TRBV12-1 constitutes a pseudogene. The CDR3 extends over 14 amino acids. This CDR3 reads CASSFARSNQPQHF. In DNA, the CDR3 is TGTGCCAGCAGCTTTGCGCGTAGCAATCAGCCCCAGCATTTT.

The gene calls are TRBV6-6 and TRBJ2-3; unclear D gene. Per the germline V gene, CDR1 is MNHNY and CDR2 is SVGAGI (reference sequence). The ends were cut back, 2 bases at V and 2 bases at J, with 11 bases in the middle. The CDR3 has 15 residues. CDR3 amino acids: CASSYVKPLTDTQYF. CDR3 bases: TGTGCCAGCAGTTACGTTAAACCACTCACAGATACGCAGTATTTT.

The chain joins TRBV19 to TRBJ1-1; D is unresolved. The CDR3 consists of 12 residues. Trimming took off 3 bases at V and 2 bases at J, with 4 bases between the two ends. CDR1 is LNHDA, CDR2 SQIVND, per germline (reference sequence). CDR3 nucleotide sequence: TGTGCCAGTAGTATCAGTAACACTGAAGCTTTCTTT. Its protein is CASSISNTEAFF.

The chain recombines TRBV4-1 with TRBJ2-4, with 9 bases fitting TRBD1. Losses at the gene ends were 3 bases for V and 5 bases for J; bases not matched to a gene: 11. CDR1 MGHRA and CDR2 YSYEKL come from the germline V gene. The CDR3 is made up of 17 amino acids. The CDR3 sequence: CASSHVTGTGRENIQYF. The DNA of the CDR3 is TGCGCCAGCAGCCATGTTACCGGGACAGGGCGTGAAAACATTCAGTACTTC.

The V and J genes are TRBV7-2 and TRBJ2-7; TRBD1 is a possible D gene (6 bases). V was cut by 6 bases and J by 3 bases, with 9 bases left in between. Germline loops: CDR1 SGHTA, CDR2 FQGNSA. This CDR3 region has 12 residues. The CDR3 is CASRGRGYEQYF. The DNA for the CDR3 is TGTGCCAGCAGGGGCAGGGGCTACGAGCAGTACTTC.

The rearrangement links TRBV6-6 to TRBJ1-2; the match to TRBD1 covers 10 bases. Germline values: CDR1 MNHNY, CDR2 SVGAGI (reference sequence). The CDR3 is made up of 16 amino acids. V dropped 6 bases and J dropped 0; count of bases not matched to a gene: 7. In DNA, the CDR3 is TGTGCCAGCAGCCCGGGACAGGGGTCTTCTAACTATGGCTACACCTTC. Protein product: CASSPGQGSSNYGYTF.

The chain links TRBV7-9 to TRBJ2-7; a possible D gene is TRBD1 (5 bases). Germline V CDR1 and CDR2: SEHNR, FQNEAQ (reference sequence). CDR3 length: 14 residues. The germline V and J ends were trimmed by 3 bases and 3 bases, with 12 bases remaining between them. CDR3 loop: CASSLGQGGYEQYF. Written as DNA, the CDR3 is TGTGCCAGCAGCTTGGGCCAGGGTGGCTACGAGCAGTACTTC.

The chain recombines TRBV6-5 with TRBJ1-6; D call uncertain. Trimming removed 4 bases at V and 8 bases at J, with 12 bases between. This CDR3 has 14 amino acids. Looked up from germline, CDR1 is MNHEY and CDR2 is SVGAGI. The CDR3 bases are TGTGCCAGCAGTTTCCGGGTCCCCCATTCACCCCTCCACTTT. This translates into CASSFRVPHSPLHF.

The chain is built from TRBV15 and TRBJ1-2; D unresolved. V lost 4 bases and J 4 bases, leaving 13 bases between the germline ends. Germline V CDR1 and CDR2: LNHNV, YYDKDF (reference sequence). The CDR3 is 14 residues long. CDR3 nucleotides: TGTGCCACCAGCAAGCAGGATCATTCCTATGGCTACACCTTC. Translation: CATSKQDHSYGYTF.